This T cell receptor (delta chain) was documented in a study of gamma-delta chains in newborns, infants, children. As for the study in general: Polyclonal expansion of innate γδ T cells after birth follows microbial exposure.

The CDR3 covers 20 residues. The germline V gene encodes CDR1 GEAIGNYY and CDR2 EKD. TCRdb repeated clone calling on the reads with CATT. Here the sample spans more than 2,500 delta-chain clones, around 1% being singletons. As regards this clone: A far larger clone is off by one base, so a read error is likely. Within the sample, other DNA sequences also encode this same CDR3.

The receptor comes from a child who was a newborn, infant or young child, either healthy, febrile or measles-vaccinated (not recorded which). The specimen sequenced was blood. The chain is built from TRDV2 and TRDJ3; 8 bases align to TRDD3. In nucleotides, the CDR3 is TGTGCCTGTGACACAATGTACTGGGGGGCAAGCTCCTGGGACACCCGACAGATGTTCTTC. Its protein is CACDTMYWGASSWDTRQMFF.